Following are 32 T cell receptor beta chains from one sample sequenced in a study of T cell responses to AZD1222 COVID-19 vaccine. Clones were read by immunoSEQ multiplex PCR, and TCRdb kept only the in-frame ones, dropping some. The sample contains approximately 15,000 clones, roughly nine tenths of which appear only once. This specimen consisted of peripheral blood, obtained 28 days after the second AZD1222 dose. Source of these receptors: an adult who received the AZD1222 COVID-19 vaccine.

The chain joins TRBV10-1 to TRBJ1-5; D unresolved. Germline CDR1 is WNHNN and CDR2 is SYGVQD (reference sequence). CDR3 length equals 14 residues. V dropped 6 bases and J dropped 7 bases, with 16 bases sitting between them. The DNA of the CDR3 is TGCGCCAGCAGCCCGGGCGGGGTTGGGCAGCCCCAGCATTTT. Residues: CASSPGGVGQPQHF.

This sequence joins TRBV7-6 and TRBJ2-3; D unresolved. CDR1 and CDR2 from the germline V gene are SGHVS and FNYEAQ. Trimming took off 8 bases at V and 0 bases at J, with 15 bases between the two ends. The CDR3 has 15 amino acids. For the CDR3, the DNA is TGTGCCAGCTCCCGAATTGTCGGGAGCACAGATACGCAGTATTTT. It yields the protein CASSRIVGSTDTQYF.

V usage is TRBV28 and J usage is TRBJ1-2; D possibly corresponds to TRBD1 (5 bases). V dropped 10 bases and J dropped 4 bases, with 13 bases sitting between them. The germline gives CDR1 MDHEN, CDR2 SYDVKM. The CDR3 is made up of 12 amino acids. The DNA of the CDR3 is TGTGCCATCTCTGGGGCACCCTATGGCTACACCTTC. It specifies CAISGAPYGYTF.

This chain uses TRBV29-1 with TRBJ2-7, with 7 positions matching TRBD1. V dropped 3 bases and J dropped 6; count of bases not matched to a gene: 11. Germline values: CDR1 SQVTM, CDR2 ANQGSEA. The CDR3 consists of 14 residues. In DNA, the CDR3 is TGCAGCGTTGAGGGCGACAGGGAAGGTCTCGAGCAGTACTTC. Translated, it gives CSVEGDREGLEQYF.

J is TRBJ2-7 and V is TRBV7-8, with D perhaps being TRBD1 or TRBD2 (5 bases each). The CDR3 has 16 amino acids. Germline V gives CDR1 SGHVS, CDR2 FQNEAQ. Between the trimmed V and J ends, which lost 0 bases and 0 bases, there was a span of 12 bases. CDR3 nucleotides: TGTGCCAGCAGCTTAGCGGGACGCCCGAGCTCCTACGAGCAGTACTTC. It yields the protein CASSLAGRPSSYEQYF.

The rearrangement uses TRBV19 and TRBJ2-7, with D perhaps matching TRBD2 (6 bases). The germline V gene encodes CDR1 LNHDA and CDR2 SQIVND (reference sequence). The CDR3 is made up of 13 amino acids. The V end lost 3 bases, the J end lost 2 bases, and 8 bases lay between the germline ends. CDR3: CASSMRRAYEQYF. CDR3 DNA: TGTGCCAGTAGTATGAGGAGGGCCTACGAGCAGTACTTC.

This clone was found a few times. J is TRBJ1-5 and V is TRBV28, with D perhaps matching TRBD1 (5 bases). Germline CDR1 and CDR2: MDHEN and SYDVKM. The CDR3 sequence is 19 residues long. Trimming stripped 4 bases from V and 0 bases from J, with 22 bases between. For the CDR3, the DNA is TGTGCCAGCAGTTATAATGGGGCGGAAAGGATTTATAGCAATCAGCCCCAGCATTTT. Translated, it gives CASSYNGAERIYSNQPQHF.

This chain uses TRBV4-2 with TRBJ1-3; D is uncertain. The V end lost 0 bases, the J end lost 2 bases, and 14 bases lay between the germline ends. The CDR3 consists of 17 residues. CDR1 is LGHNA and CDR2 is YNFKEQ in the germline V gene. The CDR3 bases are TGTGCCAGCAGCCAAGAGTCGGTCTCTAGTACTGGAAACACCATATATTTT. Translation: CASSQESVSSTGNTIYF.

This chain links TRBV29-1 with TRBJ2-7; unclear D gene. V was pared by 5 bases and J by 6 bases, with 17 bases between. Germline CDR1 reads SQVTM; CDR2 reads ANQGSEA. CDR3 size: 13 residues. The CDR3 DNA follows: TGCAGCGTTTCCCAGAATAGAGCAACCGAGCAGTACTTC. Translation gives CSVSQNRATEQYF.

This chain uses TRBV9 with TRBJ2-7, with D perhaps matching TRBD2 (6 bases). The germline CDR1 and CDR2 sequences are SGDLS and YYNGEE. Trimming cost V 0 bases and J 2 bases, with 12 bases left between them. The CDR3 runs to 15 residues. The DNA for the CDR3 is TGTGCCAGCAGCGTAGGAGGGGACTCAACCTACGAGCAGTACTTC. Translated, it gives CASSVGGDSTYEQYF.

The chain links TRBV19 to TRBJ1-1, with D possibly being TRBD1 (6 bases). CDR1 and CDR2 from the germline V gene are LNHDA and SQIVND (reference sequence). The CDR3 consists of 14 residues. V lost 5 bases and J 3 bases, leaving 13 bases between the germline ends. CDR3 coding DNA: TGTGCCAGTAGTGAGGGGGGATCAGACACTGAAGCTTTCTTT. This codes for CASSEGGSDTEAFF.

The chain carries TRBV18 and TRBJ2-3, with D perhaps TRBD2 (5 bases). The CDR3 loop spans 16 amino acids. Germline V gene sequence: CDR1 KGHSH, CDR2 LQKENI. V was trimmed by 0 bases and J by 4 bases, leaving 14 bases between them. CDR3 sequence: CASSPPQRRSPDTQYF. CDR3 nucleotides: TGTGCCAGCTCACCACCACAGCGGAGATCCCCAGATACGCAGTATTTT.

The V and J genes are TRBV27 and TRBJ1-6; D uncertain. Germline CDR1 is MNHEY and CDR2 is SMNVEV (reference sequence). Trimming left V 6 bases short and J 8 bases short, with 11 bases between. The CDR3 covers 13 residues. The chain's CDR3 is CASSLGRDSPLHF. DNA of the CDR3: TGTGCCAGCAGCCTTGGTAGGGATTCACCCCTCCACTTT.

The chain recombines TRBV28 with TRBJ1-5, with D possibly being TRBD1 (6 bases). Germline CDR1 and CDR2: MDHEN and SYDVKM. The CDR3 extends over 13 amino acids. The ends were cut back, 6 bases at V and 7 bases at J, with 13 bases in the middle. As DNA, the CDR3 is TGTGCCAGCAGGGCGGACAGTGGCCAGCCCCAGCATTTT. This encodes CASRADSGQPQHF.

The chain combines TRBV1 with TRBJ2-7. TRBV1 is a pseudogene locus. CDR3 length equals 14 residues. In DNA form, the CDR3 reads TGCACCAGCAGCCAAGACATACCGGAAAGCGAGCAGTACTTC. Translating gives CTSSQDIPESEQYF.

The chain combines TRBV5-4 with TRBJ1-6; tentative D call: TRBD1 (6 bases). The CDR3 sequence is 14 residues long. The germline V and J ends were trimmed by 1 base and 5 bases, with 7 bases remaining between them. Germline assignment: CDR1 SGHNT and CDR2 YYREEE (reference sequence). CDR3 in amino acids: CASSLQGNNSPLHF. CDR3 DNA: TGTGCCAGCAGCTTGCAGGGGAATAATTCACCCCTCCACTTT. Full variable domain (remainder filled in from reference TRBV5-4 and TRBJ1-6): ETGVTQSPTHLIKTRGQQVTLRCSSQSGHNTVSWYQQALGQGPQFIFQYYREEENGRGNFPPRFSGLQFPNYSSELNVNALELDDSALYLCASSLQGNNSPLHFGNGTRLTVT.

The chain links TRBV5-1 to TRBJ2-3, with D possibly being TRBD1 or TRBD2 (5 bases each). V gave up 4 bases and J gave up 2 bases, with 14 bases separating them. The CDR3 totals 15 residues. The germline CDR1 and CDR2 sequences are SGHRS and YFSETQ. CDR3 bases: TGCGCCAGCAGCCCACGGGCCGGGGCCACAGATACGCAGTATTTT. This translates into CASSPRAGATDTQYF. Filled out from reference TRBV5-1 and TRBJ2-3, the complete variable domain reads KAGVTQTPRYLIKTRGQQVTLSCSPISGHRSVSWYQQTPGQGLQFLFEYFSETQRNKGNFPGRFSGRQFSNSRSEMNVSTLELGDSALYLCASSPRAGATDTQYFGPGTRLTVL.

The rearrangement joins TRBV30 to TRBJ2-5; 8 positions match TRBD1. This CDR3 comprises 14 residues. V was pared by 4 bases and J by 3 bases, with 7 bases of the junction left unmatched. Germline V gene sequence: CDR1 GTSNPN, CDR2 SVGIG (reference sequence). CDR3 nucleotide sequence: TGTGCCTGGATCGGACAGGGAGGCAAAGAGACCCAGTACTTC. It is translated as CAWIGQGGKETQYF.

Points on this clone: The same CDR3 also results from other DNA sequences found in this sample. This sequence joins TRBV3-1 (or the pseudogene TRBV3-2) and TRBJ1-5, with D possibly TRBD1 on 6 matching bases. CDR1 is LGHDT, CDR2 YNNKEL, per germline (reference sequence). V gave up 4 bases and J gave up 2 bases, with 9 bases separating them. The CDR3 totals 14 residues. In DNA form, the CDR3 reads TGTGCCAGCAGCCCGAGGGGGGGCAATCAGCCCCAGCATTTT. It yields the protein CASSPRGGNQPQHF.

This clone was picked up one time. V is TRBV5-4 and J is TRBJ2-7; TRBD1 might be the D (7 bases). The germline V gene encodes CDR1 SGHNT and CDR2 YYREEE (reference sequence). The ends were cut back, 2 bases at V and 6 bases at J, with 12 bases in the middle. This CDR3 comprises 13 residues. The CDR3 region has the DNA TGTGCCAGCAGCTTTGGACAGGAGGGCGAGCAGTACTTC. Protein sequence: CASSFGQEGEQYF.

This chain joins TRBV14 and TRBJ1-2, with D possibly matching TRBD1 (5 bases). The CDR3 runs to 14 residues. Germline-derived CDR1 and CDR2 are SGHDN and FVKESK. Trimming cost V 1 base and J 0 bases, with 6 bases left between them. Written as DNA, the CDR3 is TGTGCCAGCAGCCAAGGGACAACTAACTATGGCTACACCTTC. Protein product: CASSQGTTNYGYTF.

This chain links TRBV19 with TRBJ2-5; a weak D match, TRBD2 (6 bases). The V gene's germline CDR1 is LNHDA and CDR2 SQIVND (reference sequence). The CDR3 consists of 15 residues. With 3 bases removed from V and 5 bases from J, the gap between germline ends came to 16 bases. Written as DNA, the CDR3 is TGTGCCAGTAGTATCGGGGGTAGGCTAGCGGAGACCCAGTACTTC. It encodes CASSIGGRLAETQYF.

V usage is TRBV19 and J usage is TRBJ1-5, with a weak D call TRBD1 (5 bases). The CDR3 has 13 residues. V shed 5 bases and J shed 9 bases, with 14 bases lying between them. The germline V gene encodes CDR1 LNHDA and CDR2 SQIVND (reference sequence). The CDR3 spells CASSGRDVGPQHF. The CDR3 coding sequence is TGTGCCAGTAGTGGCCGGGACGTCGGGCCCCAGCATTTT. Using reference TRBV19 and TRBJ1-5 for the parts outside the CDR3, the full variable domain is DGGITQSPKYLFRKEGQNVTLSCEQNLNHDAMYWYRQDPGQGLRLIYYSQIVNDFQKGDIAEGYSVSREKKESFPLTVTSAQKNPTAFYLCASSGRDVGPQHFGDGTRLSIL.

The rearrangement uses TRBV18 and TRBJ2-5; possibly TRBD1 or TRBD2 for D (6 bases each). The CDR3 is 15 residues long. Trimming took off 1 base at V and 3 bases at J, with 12 bases between the two ends. CDR1 KGHSH and CDR2 LQKENI come from the germline V gene. DNA of the CDR3: TGTGCCAGCTCACCACAGGAGGGGGGTAAAGAGACCCAGTACTTC. This encodes CASSPQEGGKETQYF.

This clone appeared once. V usage is TRBV11-3 and J usage is TRBJ1-2; D is unresolved. Germline CDR1 reads SGHNT; CDR2 reads YENEEA. Trimming left V 2 bases short and J 6 bases short, with 7 bases between. The CDR3 is 12 amino acids. The CDR3: CASSLSGDGYTF. DNA for the CDR3: TGTGCCAGCAGCTTATCCGGGGATGGCTACACCTTC.

The genes are TRBV11-1 and TRBJ2-7, with unresolved D. The CDR3 consists of 15 residues. V lost 1 base to trimming and J lost 0 bases, with 10 bases between them. Germline V gene sequence: CDR1 SGHAT, CDR2 FQDESV (reference sequence). CDR3: CASSLDQVSSYEQYF. The DNA of the CDR3 is TGTGCCAGCAGCTTAGACCAGGTTAGCTCCTACGAGCAGTACTTC.

The rearrangement joins TRBV7-9 to TRBJ2-7; tentatively, D is TRBD2 (6 bases). Germline V gene lookup returns CDR1 SEHNR and CDR2 FQNEAQ (reference sequence). V was cut by 2 bases and J by 0 bases, with 11 bases left in between. The CDR3 extends over 15 amino acids. This CDR3 is CASSLRDGSSYEQYF. CDR3 DNA sequence: TGTGCCAGCAGCTTACGGGACGGGAGCTCCTACGAGCAGTACTTC.

The genes are TRBV28 and TRBJ2-1; D unclear. The CDR3 runs 12 residues. Germline V gene sequence: CDR1 MDHEN, CDR2 SYDVKM. V lost 5 bases, J lost 10 bases, and 12 bases lay in between. CDR3 in amino acids: CASSPSVREQFF. CDR3 DNA sequence: TGTGCCAGCAGTCCCTCGGTGAGAGAGCAGTTCTTC.

The genes are TRBV11-1 and TRBJ1-5; D remains ambiguous. Trimming pared 1 base from V and 7 bases from J, leaving 8 bases between. The CDR3 has 13 residues. The germline V gene has CDR1 SGHAT and CDR2 FQDESV (reference sequence). The CDR3 protein is CASSLELGQPQHF. CDR3 bases: TGTGCCAGCAGCTTAGAGCTCGGGCAGCCCCAGCATTTT.

This clone was detected only once. The rearrangement joins TRBV5-5 to TRBJ2-7; D not certain. CDR1 and CDR2 (germline): SGHKS, YYEKEE (reference sequence). The CDR3 is 11 residues long. Deletions cut 7 bases from V and 3 bases from J, with 8 bases between. The CDR3 region has the DNA TGTGCCAGCGGGTCGGTCTACGAGCAGTACTTC. Its protein is CASGSVYEQYF.

The rearrangement links TRBV6-1 to TRBJ2-3; D may correspond to TRBD1 or TRBD2 (5 bases each). Trimming took off 2 bases at V and 2 bases at J, with 11 bases between the two ends. Germline CDR1 MNHNS, CDR2 SASEGT. This CDR3 spans 15 amino acids. The CDR3 DNA follows: TGTGCCAGCAGTGAATTGGGGACCCACACAGATACGCAGTATTTT. Translating gives CASSELGTHTDTQYF.

The rearrangement joins TRBV5-1 to TRBJ1-1; D not certain. Germline assignment: CDR1 SGHRS and CDR2 YFSETQ. The CDR3 is 14 amino acids. V was shortened by 2 bases and J by 0 bases, with 8 bases between the two germline ends. CDR3 residues: CASSFVGLNTEAFF. CDR3 nucleotide sequence: TGCGCCAGCAGCTTCGTCGGCCTGAACACTGAAGCTTTCTTT.